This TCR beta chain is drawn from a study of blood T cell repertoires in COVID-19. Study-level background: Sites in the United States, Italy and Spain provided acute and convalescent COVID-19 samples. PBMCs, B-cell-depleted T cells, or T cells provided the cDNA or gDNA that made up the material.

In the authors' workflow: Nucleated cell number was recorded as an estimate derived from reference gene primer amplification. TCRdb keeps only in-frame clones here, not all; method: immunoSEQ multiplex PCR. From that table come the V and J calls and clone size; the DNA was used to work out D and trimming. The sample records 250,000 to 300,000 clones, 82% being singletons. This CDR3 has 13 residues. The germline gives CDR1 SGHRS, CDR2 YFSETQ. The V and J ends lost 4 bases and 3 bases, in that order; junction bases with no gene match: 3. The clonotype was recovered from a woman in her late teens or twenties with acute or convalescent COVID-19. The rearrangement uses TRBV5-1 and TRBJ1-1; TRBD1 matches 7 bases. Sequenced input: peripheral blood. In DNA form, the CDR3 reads TGCGCCAGCAGCCACCAGGGGGACACTGAAGCTTTCTTT. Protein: CASSHQGDTEAFF.